A single sample is the source of the 24 T cell receptor beta chains below, sequenced in a study of radiotherapy plus CTLA-4 blockade in lung cancer. TCRdb keeps only in-frame clones here, not all; method: immunoSEQ multiplex PCR. The top ten clones hold 3.5% of a sample with about 49,000 clones, 55% to 80% of them seen once. The specimen comprised peripheral blood, sampled from a patient treated with radiotherapy plus ipilimumab. Receptors originate from a human donor with non-small cell lung cancer who had a complete response to radiotherapy plus ipilimumab.

The gene calls are TRBV27 and TRBJ2-3; the D gene is possibly TRBD1 (6 bases). The CDR3 is made up of 14 amino acids. With 7 bases removed from V and 3 bases from J, the gap between germline ends came to 14 bases. Per germline, CDR1 MNHEY and CDR2 SMNVEV (reference sequence). The CDR3 here is CASKGTSVTDTQYF. The CDR3 coding sequence is TGTGCCAGCAAGGGGACAAGTGTTACAGATACGCAGTATTTT.

This clone was counted between two and nine times. The chain carries TRBV6-1 and TRBJ2-7; D not certain. Germline CDR1 reads MNHNS; CDR2 reads SASEGT. Trimming removed 2 bases from V and 0 bases from J, with 8 bases in between. CDR3 length: 14 residues. This chain's CDR3 is CASSELWSSYEQYF. The DNA for the CDR3 is TGTGCCAGCAGTGAACTGTGGAGCTCCTACGAGCAGTACTTC.

The J gene is TRBJ2-7, the V gene TRBV6-5; possibly TRBD2 for D (6 bases). CDR1 and CDR2 from the germline V gene are MNHEY and SVGAGI. The CDR3 covers 14 residues. The ends were cut back, 6 bases at V and 2 bases at J, with 14 bases in the middle. The CDR3 reads CASSPDYLAYEQYF. As DNA, the CDR3 is TGTGCCAGCAGCCCGGACTACCTAGCCTACGAGCAGTACTTC.

This rearrangement joins TRBV19 to TRBJ2-3, with 8 bases that match TRBD2. CDR3 length: 15 residues. Germline V CDR1 and CDR2: LNHDA, SQIVND (reference sequence). Germline trimming cut 3 bases from V and 4 bases from J; bases unmatched to any gene: 6. CDR3 residues: CASSMSGLAADTQYF. CDR3 nucleotides: TGTGCCAGTAGTATGTCTGGACTAGCTGCAGATACGCAGTATTTT.

The chain employs TRBV30 and TRBJ2-7; possibly TRBD1 for D (6 bases). V was shortened by 0 bases and J by 0 bases, with 12 bases between the two germline ends. The CDR3 consists of 15 residues. Germline V gene sequence: CDR1 GTSNPN, CDR2 SVGIG (reference sequence). The CDR3 nucleotides are TGTGCCTGGAGTGTAAAGGGGGTTAGCTCCTACGAGCAGTACTTC. It codes for CAWSVKGVSSYEQYF.

In this sample, this clone turned up a few times. The V gene is TRBV11-2, the J gene TRBJ2-5, with D perhaps matching TRBD1 (6 bases). The CDR3 runs to 14 residues. Germline V gene lookup returns CDR1 SGHAT and CDR2 FQNNGV. The V and J ends lost 0 bases and 4 bases respectively, with 9 bases between them. This CDR3 is CASSLDQGTETQYF. The CDR3 region has the DNA TGTGCCAGCAGCTTAGATCAGGGGACAGAGACCCAGTACTTC.

The V and J genes are TRBV7-9 and TRBJ2-1, with 8 bases fitting TRBD2. J gave up 9 bases and V 6 bases, and 10 bases lay outside the gene matches. The CDR3 sequence is 14 residues long. CDR1 SEHNR and CDR2 FQNEAQ come from the germline V gene (reference sequence). The DNA for the CDR3 is TGTGCCAGCAGAGTGAGCGGGGGATTTGGTGAGCAGTTCTTC. It encodes CASRVSGGFGEQFF.

This chain connects TRBV7-8 to TRBJ2-5; D gene unclear. Germline V gives CDR1 SGHVS, CDR2 FQNEAQ. CDR3 length equals 16 residues. The V gene lost 5 bases and the J gene lost 5 bases, with 21 bases spanning the gap. The CDR3 coding sequence is TGTGCCAGCAGCGCGGCCCGAAGAGGCACCCAGGAGACCCAGTACTTC. It codes for CASSAARRGTQETQYF.

The V and J genes are TRBV7-2 and TRBJ1-6; D remains ambiguous. The CDR3 contains 15 residues. The V and J ends lost 2 bases and 13 bases respectively, with 18 bases between them. Per the germline V gene, CDR1 is SGHTA and CDR2 is FQGNSA. CDR3 in amino acids: CASSLLTSGKSPLHF. CDR3 sequence (DNA): TGTGCCAGCAGCTTACTGACCTCAGGAAAATCTCCCCTCCACTTT.

This clone was counted only a few times. The rearrangement links TRBV7-9 to TRBJ2-3; D is possibly TRBD2 (7 bases). This CDR3 has 17 residues. The V end lost 5 bases, the J end lost 2 bases, and 20 bases lay between the germline ends. Germline V gives CDR1 SEHNR, CDR2 FQNEAQ (reference sequence). The DNA of the CDR3 is TGTGCCAGCAGCCGCCCAGTAGGGGGGGGCTCCACAGATACGCAGTATTTT. This encodes CASSRPVGGGSTDTQYF.

The chain uses TRBV19 and TRBJ1-1; a possible D gene is TRBD1 (6 bases). The V end lost 7 bases, the J end lost 1 base, and 10 bases lay between the germline ends. The CDR3 has 13 amino acids. Germline V lookup: CDR1 LNHDA, CDR2 SQIVND (reference sequence). The DNA of the CDR3 is TGTGCCAGTATCGGACAGAAGAACACTGAAGCTTTCTTT. It encodes CASIGQKNTEAFF.

The genes are TRBV7-8 and TRBJ1-5; a weak D match, TRBD1 (6 bases). CDR3 length: 14 amino acids. Germline CDR1 and CDR2: SGHVS and FQNEAQ. Between the trimmed V and J ends, which lost 5 bases and 9 bases, there was a span of 17 bases. The DNA for the CDR3 is TGTGCCAGCAGCCTCCGACAGGTTGGTGCGCCCCAGCATTTT. Translated, it gives CASSLRQVGAPQHF. The full variable domain, in which reference TRBV7-8 and TRBJ1-5 provide the parts outside the CDR3, is GAGVSQSPRYKVAKRGQDVALRCDPISGHVSLFWYQQALGQGPEFLTYFQNEAQLDKSGLPSDRFFAERPEGSVSTLKIQRTQQEDSAVYLCASSLRQVGAPQHFGDGTRLSIL.

The V gene is TRBV6-1, the J gene TRBJ2-3, with TRBD2 matching 7 bases. This CDR3 contains 16 residues. CDR1 and CDR2 from the germline V gene are MNHNS and SASEGT. The trim removed 1 base at V and 10 bases at J, leaving 14 bases unmatched. In nucleotides, the CDR3 is TGTGCCAGCAGTGAAGGGGCGGGAGACCCCACCCGGGCGCAGTATTTT. It specifies CASSEGAGDPTRAQYF.

The chain employs TRBV4-3 and TRBJ2-3, with 7 bases aligning to TRBD2. With 2 bases clipped from V and 2 bases from J, the junction kept 7 bases outside the gene matches. Germline V gene data show CDR1 as LGHNA and CDR2 as YSLEER. This CDR3 has 16 residues. The CDR3 spells CASSQLELAPTDTQYF. CDR3 DNA: TGCGCCAGCAGCCAACTCGAACTAGCGCCCACAGATACGCAGTATTTT.

This chain uses TRBV5-1 with TRBJ2-3, with 7 bases matching TRBD1. The V gene end was trimmed by 7 bases and the J gene end by 3 bases; junction bases not matched to a gene: 5. Germline CDR1 SGHRS, CDR2 YFSETQ. This CDR3 has 13 amino acids. In DNA form, the CDR3 reads TGCGCCAGCTCCAGACAGGGAACAGATACGCAGTATTTT. Translating gives CASSRQGTDTQYF.

The V call is TRBV4-1, the J call TRBJ1-2; tentatively, D is TRBD1 (6 bases). Per germline, CDR1 MGHRA and CDR2 YSYEKL. V was trimmed by 1 base and J by 5 bases, leaving 14 bases between them. This CDR3 has 15 amino acids. The CDR3 spells CASSQGRQAPYGYTF. The CDR3 DNA reads TGCGCCAGCAGCCAAGGAAGACAGGCGCCATATGGCTACACCTTC.

The gene calls are TRBV15 and TRBJ2-3; 11 nucleotides align to TRBD2. J was trimmed by 13 bases and V by 0 bases; bases with no gene match: 18. Germline CDR1 LNHNV, CDR2 YYDKDF (reference sequence). The CDR3 is 18 amino acids. DNA of the CDR3: TGTGCCACCAGCAGAGATTATGGGGGCCTAGCGGGGGGTTCTCGGGAGTATTTT. It specifies CATSRDYGGLAGGSREYF.

The CDR3 coding sequence is TGTGCCAGCAGCCCCGGGGGAGGGACGAACACCGGGGAGCTGTTTTTT. It translates to CASSPGGGTNTGELFF. The chain is built from TRBV9 and TRBJ2-2; 7 nucleotides line up with TRBD2. Germline CDR1 SGDLS, CDR2 YYNGEE. Trimming at V came to 4 bases and at J to 0 bases, leaving 6 bases not matched to a gene. This CDR3 has 16 residues.

The J gene is TRBJ2-7, the V gene TRBV7-9; TRBD1 agrees at 8 bases. J was trimmed by 3 bases and V by 3 bases; bases with no gene match: 7. CDR1 and CDR2 (germline): SEHNR, FQNEAQ (reference sequence). This CDR3 is 15 amino acids long. CDR3: CASSFTGQGGYEQYF. The CDR3 bases are TGTGCCAGCAGCTTCACCGGACAGGGAGGCTACGAGCAGTACTTC.

This chain uses TRBV7-6 with TRBJ2-7; 14 bases fit TRBD2. The CDR3 consists of 16 residues. V shed 5 bases and J 3 bases; nucleotides not matched to a gene: 6. CDR1 and CDR2 (germline): SGHVS, FNYEAQ. This CDR3 is CASSSGTSGSLYEQYF. The CDR3 DNA follows: TGTGCCAGCAGCAGCGGGACTAGCGGGAGTCTCTACGAGCAGTACTTC.

This clone appeared a few times. The rearrangement uses TRBV21-1 and TRBJ2-5; the listed D gene, TRBD2, was not tested against the DNA. TRBV21-1 counts as a pseudogene. The CDR3 runs to 15 residues. The CDR3 region has the DNA TGTGCCAGCAGCCAAATGAGATCCGGGGGAGAGACCCAGTACTTC. Translating gives CASSQMRSGGETQYF.

The chain joins TRBV9 to TRBJ2-3; the match to TRBD2 covers 8 bases. V lost 1 base and J lost 2; bases outside the gene matches: 3. Germline values: CDR1 SGDLS, CDR2 YYNGEE. The CDR3 totals 15 residues. CDR3 sequence: CASSVTSGTTDTQYF. The CDR3 bases are TGTGCCAGCAGCGTAACTAGCGGAACCACAGATACGCAGTATTTT.

The V and J genes are TRBV18 and TRBJ2-2; no reliable D call. Germline CDR1 KGHSH, CDR2 LQKENI. CDR3 length: 13 residues. V shed 2 bases and J shed 7 bases, with 8 bases lying between them. The CDR3 DNA reads TGTGCCAGCTCACCAGATATACTCGGGGAGCTGTTTTTT. Amino acids: CASSPDILGELFF.

By its share, this clone is medium-sized (0.01 to 0.1%). The chain combines TRBV18 with TRBJ1-4; no reliable D call. Per the germline V gene, CDR1 is KGHSH and CDR2 is LQKENI. The CDR3 covers 12 residues. The V end lost 3 bases, the J end lost 8 bases, and 7 bases lay between the germline ends. The CDR3 DNA reads TGTGCCAGCTCACCCGCGAAGGAAAAACTGTTTTTT. Protein product: CASSPAKEKLFF.